What follows are 31 T cell receptor beta chains derived from one specimen sequenced in a study of control samples from healthy donors and cancer patients. Profiling relied on immunoSEQ multiplex PCR, and the TCRdb table lists in-frame clones only, not all of them. The sample lists 50,000 to 70,000 clones; 90% to 97% were seen once. Sequenced material: blood. Every receptor here comes from a woman aged 18-29 years in good health.

The V call is TRBV13, the J call TRBJ1-2, with D possibly matching TRBD1 (5 bases). This CDR3 has 14 amino acids. V was cut by 4 bases and J by 6 bases, with 15 bases left in between. Germline assignment: CDR1 PRHDT and CDR2 FYEKMQ (reference sequence). This CDR3 is CASSSKAVRDGYTF. For the CDR3, the DNA is TGTGCCAGCAGCTCAAAAGCTGTCAGGGATGGCTACACCTTC.

The rearrangement joins TRBV7-8 to TRBJ1-4, with D unclear. V lost 5 bases and J lost 5, with 18 bases in between. The germline V gene has CDR1 SGHVS and CDR2 FQNEAQ. This CDR3 is built from 16 residues. DNA for the CDR3: TGTGCCAGCAGCGTCACCAGCTGGGGAAGCAATGAAAAACTGTTTTTT. It specifies CASSVTSWGSNEKLFF.

CDR3 coding DNA: TGCGCCAGCAGCACAGGGTACCCCGAGTATGGCTACACCTTC. The encoded protein is CASSTGYPEYGYTF. The chain carries TRBV5-1 and TRBJ1-2; D is possibly TRBD1 (6 bases). V was trimmed by 4 bases and J by 5 bases, leaving 15 bases between them. The CDR3 extends over 14 amino acids. CDR1 and CDR2 (germline): SGHRS, YFSETQ.

J is TRBJ1-1 and V is TRBV4-1, with D tentatively TRBD1 (5 bases). The CDR3 runs to 15 residues. The V end lost 0 bases, the J end lost 0 bases, and 8 bases lay between the germline ends. CDR1 and CDR2 (germline): MGHRA, YSYEKL. Written as DNA, the CDR3 is TGCGCCAGCAGCCAAGATCGGGGCATGAACACTGAAGCTTTCTTT. This codes for CASSQDRGMNTEAFF.

The chain combines TRBV2 with TRBJ1-3; no clear D gene. V was clipped by 1 base and J by 4 bases, with 14 bases between them. The length of the CDR3 is 16 residues. The germline CDR1 and CDR2 sequences are SNHLY and FYNNEI. The CDR3 sequence is CASSEGSLWSGNTIYF. CDR3 nucleotide sequence: TGTGCCAGCAGTGAAGGGAGTTTGTGGTCCGGAAACACCATATATTTT.

The chain recombines TRBV12-5 with TRBJ1-1; possible D gene TRBD1, 5 bases. V lost 2 bases, J lost 5 bases, and 9 bases lay in between. The CDR3 totals 13 residues. The germline CDR1 and CDR2 sequences are LGHNT and FRNRAP. The CDR3 DNA is TGTGCTAGTGGTTTGCCGACAGCTACTGAAGCTTTCTTT. Residues: CASGLPTATEAFF.

The chain has TRBV7-8 and TRBJ2-2; D gene unclear. Germline CDR1 reads SGHVS; CDR2 reads FQNEAQ. V shed 1 base and J shed 6 bases, with 12 bases lying between them. This CDR3 has 15 amino acids. CDR3 nucleotide sequence: TGTGCCAGCAGCTTAGGACCGGCCGGGCCCGGGGAGCTGTTTTTT. Translation: CASSLGPAGPGELFF.

V is TRBV7-9 and J is TRBJ1-1; D uncertain. The V and J ends lost 1 base and 0 bases respectively, with 3 bases between them. CDR1 and CDR2 (germline): SEHNR, FQNEAQ (reference sequence). This CDR3 comprises 13 residues. This chain's CDR3 is CASSLEVNTEAFF. DNA of the CDR3: TGTGCCAGCAGCTTAGAGGTGAACACTGAAGCTTTCTTT. Using reference TRBV7-9 and TRBJ1-1 for the parts outside the CDR3, the full variable domain is DTGVSQNPRHKITKRGQNVTFRCDPISEHNRLYWYRQTLGQGPEFLTYFQNEAQLEKSRLLSDRFSAERPKGSFSTLEIQRTEQGDSAMYLCASSLEVNTEAFFGQGTRLTVV.

This clone came up once. The chain employs TRBV28 and TRBJ1-1, with D unresolved. The V gene's germline CDR1 is MDHEN and CDR2 SYDVKM. V dropped 1 base and J dropped 4 bases, with 1 base sitting between them. This CDR3 has 11 residues. CDR3 DNA sequence: TGTGCCAGCAGTTTATCCACTGAAGCTTTCTTT. Protein: CASSLSTEAFF.

V is TRBV3-1 (or the pseudogene TRBV3-2) and J is TRBJ2-3; maybe TRBD2 (5 bases). This CDR3 is 16 amino acids long. Trimming pared 4 bases from V and 2 bases from J, leaving 16 bases between. Germline V gives CDR1 LGHDT, CDR2 YNNKEL (reference sequence). The CDR3 DNA reads as TGTGCCAGCAGCCTAAACCTGAGAGGGTACACAGATACGCAGTATTTT. Amino acids: CASSLNLRGYTDTQYF.

The V call is TRBV5-8, the J call TRBJ1-4; a possible D gene is TRBD1 (6 bases). CDR1 and CDR2 from the germline V gene are SGHTS and YDEGEE. V lost 0 bases, J lost 4 bases, and 10 bases lay in between. The CDR3 extends over 15 amino acids. For the CDR3, the DNA is TGTGCCAGCAGCTTGGAGGACAGATTTAATGAAAAACTGTTTTTT. It specifies CASSLEDRFNEKLFF.

This clone was seen just once. V usage is TRBV19 and J usage is TRBJ1-2; unclear D gene. Trimming pared 5 bases from V and 8 bases from J, leaving 12 bases between. The germline CDR1 and CDR2 sequences are LNHDA and SQIVND (reference sequence). The CDR3 runs 12 residues. The CDR3 region is CASSPTSWGYTF. DNA for the CDR3: TGTGCCAGTAGTCCAACCAGTTGGGGCTACACCTTC. Full variable domain (remainder filled in from reference TRBV19 and TRBJ1-2): DGGITQSPKYLFRKEGQNVTLSCEQNLNHDAMYWYRQDPGQGLRLIYYSQIVNDFQKGDIAEGYSVSREKKESFPLTVTSAQKNPTAFYLCASSPTSWGYTFGSGTRLTVV.

The rearrangement uses TRBV6-2 or TRBV6-3 and TRBJ2-3; TRBD2 agrees at 14 bases. The V segment lost 2 bases and the J segment 11 bases; nucleotides outside the gene matches: 3. Looked up from germline, CDR1 is MNHEY and CDR2 is SVGEGT. The CDR3 has 14 residues. The CDR3 bases are TGTGCCAGCAGTTACGGGACTAGCGGGGGAAAGCAGTATTTT. It yields the protein CASSYGTSGGKQYF.

This chain uses TRBV30 with TRBJ1-2; D is uncertain. The germline V gene encodes CDR1 GTSNPN and CDR2 SVGIG (reference sequence). The V end was cut by 4 bases, the J end by 0 bases, with 15 bases between. This CDR3 comprises 15 residues. CDR3: CAWTRPGPTNYGYTF. CDR3 in DNA: TGTGCCTGGACCCGACCAGGACCGACTAACTATGGCTACACCTTC.

The chain recombines TRBV14 with TRBJ1-2, with D perhaps TRBD1 (5 bases). V was shortened by 1 base and J by 6 bases, with 9 bases between the two germline ends. Per the germline V gene, CDR1 is SGHDN and CDR2 is FVKESK. The CDR3 consists of 13 residues. CDR3 amino acids: CASSQGGGHGYTF. The CDR3 region has the DNA TGTGCCAGCAGCCAAGGGGGCGGGCATGGCTACACCTTC.

The V and J genes are TRBV7-9 and TRBJ2-1; 8 bases map to TRBD2. V trimming: 7 bases; J trimming: 4 bases; junction bases outside the gene matches: 6. This CDR3 has 14 residues. Germline loops: CDR1 SEHNR, CDR2 FQNEAQ (reference sequence). The CDR3 here is CASTSGLGYNEQFF. The CDR3 bases are TGTGCCAGCACTAGCGGGTTGGGTTACAATGAGCAGTTCTTC.

The chain has TRBV30 and TRBJ2-5, with 7 nucleotides matching TRBD1. Trimming took 5 bases from V and 7 from J; bases not matched to a gene: 7. In germline, CDR1 is GTSNPN, CDR2 SVGIG (reference sequence). This CDR3 region has 12 residues. The CDR3 reads CAWLNTGVTQYF. The CDR3 region has the DNA TGTGCCTGGCTGAACACAGGGGTGACCCAGTACTTC. Drawing the rest from reference TRBV30 and TRBJ2-5, the complete variable domain is SQTIHQWPATLVQPVGSPLSLECTVEGTSNPNLYWYRQAAGRGLQLLFYSVGIGQISSEVPQNLSASRPQDRQFILSSKKLLLSDSGFYLCAWLNTGVTQYFGPGTRLLVL.

The gene calls are TRBV19 and TRBJ1-2, with TRBD1 matching 9 bases. The CDR3 totals 14 residues. The trim removed 5 bases at V and 2 bases at J, leaving 3 bases unmatched. In germline, CDR1 is LNHDA, CDR2 SQIVND (reference sequence). CDR3 sequence (DNA): TGTGCCAGTAGTTGGGGACAGGGAAACTATGGCTACACCTTC. Translation: CASSWGQGNYGYTF.

The rearrangement joins TRBV6-5 to TRBJ1-3, with D perhaps matching TRBD1 (5 bases). V dropped 5 bases and J dropped 2 bases, with 10 bases sitting between them. The CDR3 loop spans 14 amino acids. CDR1 is MNHEY and CDR2 is SVGAGI in the germline V gene. CDR3 sequence: CASSRGRTGNTIYF. The CDR3 bases are TGTGCCAGCAGTAGGGGTAGGACTGGAAACACCATATATTTT.

As concerns this clone: The junction shows a germline mismatch at one end, possibly a read error. The chain carries TRBV3-1 (or the pseudogene TRBV3-2) and TRBJ2-2, with D tentatively TRBD1 or TRBD2 (6 bases each). The CDR3 length is 15 residues. Germline V gives CDR1 LGHDT, CDR2 YNNKEL (reference sequence). The CDR3 nucleotides read TGTGCCAGCAGCTCACAGGGACTTCTCACCCGGGAGCTGTTTTTT. This sequence encodes CASSSQGLLTRELFF.

This sequence joins TRBV9 and TRBJ1-1; D not certain. The V end lost 0 bases, the J end lost 4 bases, and 7 bases lay between the germline ends. The CDR3 is 13 residues long. CDR1 SGDLS and CDR2 YYNGEE come from the germline V gene. As DNA, the CDR3 is TGTGCCAGCAGCGTAGGAACCGGCACTGAAGCTTTCTTT. Translated: CASSVGTGTEAFF.

The chain couples TRBV15 to TRBJ1-1; D gene uncertain. The germline V gene has CDR1 LNHNV and CDR2 YYDKDF (reference sequence). The CDR3 runs to 11 residues. V shed 5 bases and J shed 5 bases, with 6 bases lying between them. The CDR3 is CATSVGTEAFF. The CDR3 DNA is TGTGCCACCAGCGTAGGGACTGAAGCTTTCTTT.

A few counts support this clone. The chain carries TRBV14 and TRBJ2-7, with D perhaps TRBD1 (6 bases). The CDR3 length is 17 residues. The ends were cut back, 1 base at V and 2 bases at J, with 18 bases in the middle. Germline CDR1 is SGHDN and CDR2 is FVKESK. In nucleotides, the CDR3 is TGTGCCAGCAGCCAAGTCTTCTCCGGGACACAGACCTACGAGCAGTACTTC. Encoded protein: CASSQVFSGTQTYEQYF. Using reference TRBV14 and TRBJ2-7 for the parts outside the CDR3, the full variable domain is EAGVTQFPSHSVIEKGQTVTLRCDPISGHDNLYWYRRVMGKEIKFLLHFVKESKQDESGMPNNRFLAERTGGTYSTLKVQPAELEDSGVYFCASSQVFSGTQTYEQYFGPGTRLTVT.

The chain combines TRBV7-9 with TRBJ1-1; D gene uncertain. The CDR3 runs 10 residues. Germline CDR1 SEHNR, CDR2 FQNEAQ (reference sequence). Trimming pared 2 bases from V and 6 bases from J, leaving 1 base between. In DNA, the CDR3 is TGTGCCAGCAGCTTATCTGAAGCTTTCTTT. Translating it yields CASSLSEAFF. Full variable domain (rest looked up from reference TRBV7-9 and TRBJ1-1): DTGVSQNPRHKITKRGQNVTFRCDPISEHNRLYWYRQTLGQGPEFLTYFQNEAQLEKSRLLSDRFSAERPKGSFSTLEIQRTEQGDSAMYLCASSLSEAFFGQGTRLTVV.

The chain has TRBV6-5 and TRBJ1-1, with TRBD1 matching 12 bases. In germline, CDR1 is MNHEY, CDR2 SVGAGI. There are 13 residues in the CDR3. CDR3 sequence (DNA): TGTGCGGGGACAGGGGGCGAAAACACTGAAGCTTTCTTT. Translated: CAGTGGENTEAFF.

This chain uses TRBV3-1 (or the pseudogene TRBV3-2) with TRBJ2-3, with TRBD1 identical over 7 bases. The CDR3 totals 15 residues. Germline V gives CDR1 LGHDT, CDR2 YNNKEL (reference sequence). After removal of 6 bases from V and 2 bases from J, the junction contained 8 bases not matched to a gene. CDR3 nucleotide sequence: TGTGCCAGCAGGGAAGACAGGGAAGCCACAGATACGCAGTATTTT. Translating gives CASREDREATDTQYF.

The rearrangement uses TRBV19 and TRBJ1-2; D is uncertain. Trimming left V 5 bases short and J 1 base short, with 11 bases between. Germline CDR1 is LNHDA and CDR2 is SQIVND (reference sequence). The CDR3 loop spans 14 amino acids. The CDR3 spells CASSPGLVNYGYTF. Written as DNA, the CDR3 is TGTGCCAGTAGTCCCGGACTGGTTAACTATGGCTACACCTTC.

V is TRBV13 and J is TRBJ1-6, with D possibly matching TRBD1 (6 bases). CDR3 length: 16 residues. V dropped 0 bases and J dropped 8 bases, with 14 bases sitting between them. CDR1 and CDR2 (germline): PRHDT, FYEKMQ (reference sequence). For the CDR3, the DNA is TGTGCCAGCAGCTTAGGGCTCGGGGGCGCGTATTCACCCCTCCACTTT. Translating gives CASSLGLGGAYSPLHF.

The chain couples TRBV3-1 (or the pseudogene TRBV3-2) to TRBJ2-3, with 12 positions matching TRBD2. Germline V gives CDR1 LGHDT, CDR2 YNNKEL (reference sequence). This CDR3 spans 19 amino acids. Trimming at V came to 1 base and at J to 0 bases, leaving 8 bases not matched to a gene. The CDR3 sequence is CASSQVGLAGHPSTDTQYF. DNA of the CDR3: TGTGCCAGCAGCCAAGTAGGACTAGCGGGACACCCTAGCACAGATACGCAGTATTTT.

The chain joins TRBV6-5 to TRBJ1-3; D is unresolved. The CDR3 spans 12 residues. Trimming removed 6 bases from V and 0 bases from J, with 3 bases in between. Germline assignment: CDR1 MNHEY and CDR2 SVGAGI. DNA of the CDR3: TGTGCCAGCAGGGGCTCTGGAAACACCATATATTTT. Residues: CASRGSGNTIYF.

The chain uses TRBV2 and TRBJ2-7; 7 bases line up with TRBD1. Trimming took 6 bases from V and 7 from J; bases not matched to a gene: 27. The CDR3 runs to 19 residues. Germline CDR1 is SNHLY and CDR2 is FYNNEI. CDR3 residues: CASRESIFQPGQLRLEQYF. Written as DNA, the CDR3 is TGTGCCAGCAGAGAATCCATCTTCCAACCGGGACAGTTGCGGTTAGAGCAGTACTTC.